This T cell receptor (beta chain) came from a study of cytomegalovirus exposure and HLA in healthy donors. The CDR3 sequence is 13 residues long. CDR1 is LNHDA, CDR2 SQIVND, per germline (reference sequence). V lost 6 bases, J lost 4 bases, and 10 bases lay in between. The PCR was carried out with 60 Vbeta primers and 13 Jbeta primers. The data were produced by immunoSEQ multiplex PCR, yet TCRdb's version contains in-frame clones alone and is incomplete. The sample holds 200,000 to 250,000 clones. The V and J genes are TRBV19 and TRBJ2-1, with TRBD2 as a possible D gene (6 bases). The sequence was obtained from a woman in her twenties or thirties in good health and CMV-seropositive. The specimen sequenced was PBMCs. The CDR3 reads CASRAGLYNEQFF. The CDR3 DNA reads TGTGCCAGTAGGGCGGGACTTTACAATGAGCAGTTCTTC.